These T cell receptor beta chains were read from a single sample in a study of cytomegalovirus exposure and HLA in healthy donors. Profiling relied on immunoSEQ multiplex PCR, and the TCRdb table lists in-frame clones only, not all of them. The sample carries over 120,000 clones, 65% to 90% recorded once. Sequences were obtained from PBMCs. The receptors stem from a woman between 25 and 40 years old in good health and CMV-seronegative. Each CDR3 is given with its conserved first and last residue. D genes are given only for firm matches. Rows may omit the clone size; those that give it use once, few, many or a size class.

v_gene: TRBV7-6; j_gene: TRBJ1-6; d_gene: TRBD1; abundance: -; CDR3nt: TGTGCCAGCAGCTCCGCGGTGGGACAGGGTAATTCACCCCTCCACTTT; CDR3aa: CASSSAVGQGNSPLHF
v_gene: TRBV10-1; j_gene: TRBJ1-1; d_gene: TRBD1; abundance: -; CDR3nt: TGCGCCAGCAACCCCGGACAGGGGGAGAACACTGAAGCTTTCTTT; CDR3aa: CASNPGQGENTEAFF
v_gene: TRBV7-2; j_gene: TRBJ1-3; d_gene: -; abundance: -; CDR3nt: TGTGCCAGCAGCTTAGCAGTCCCAGTATCTGGAAACACCATATATTTT; CDR3aa: CASSLAVPVSGNTIYF
v_gene: TRBV4-1; j_gene: TRBJ1-3; d_gene: -; abundance: -; CDR3nt: TGCGCCAGCAGCCAGGTTCCGGGACATTTATTACTTAACTCTGGAAACACCATATATTTT; CDR3aa: CASSQVPGHLLLNSGNTIYF
v_gene: TRBV19; j_gene: TRBJ1-5; d_gene: TRBD1; abundance: -; CDR3nt: TGTGCCAGTAGTATGACAGGGACTCTAAATAGCAATCAGCCCCAGCATTTT; CDR3aa: CASSMTGTLNSNQPQHF
v_gene: TRBV7-9; j_gene: TRBJ2-1; d_gene: TRBD2; abundance: -; CDR3nt: TGTGCCAGCAGCTCGGAACTAGCGGGTTACAATGAGCAGTTCTTC; CDR3aa: CASSSELAGYNEQFF
v_gene: TRBV6-1; j_gene: TRBJ2-3; d_gene: TRBD1; abundance: -; CDR3nt: TGTGCCAGCAGTAGGACAGGGGGCACCACAGATACGCAGTATTTT; CDR3aa: CASSRTGGTTDTQYF
v_gene: TRBV6-1; j_gene: TRBJ2-7; d_gene: TRBD2; abundance: few; CDR3nt: TGTGCCAGCACCTTAGAGGGCGGGGGGCCCTACGAGCAGTACTTC; CDR3aa: CASTLEGGGPYEQYF
v_gene: TRBV11-2; j_gene: TRBJ2-1; d_gene: TRBD1; abundance: -; CDR3nt: TGTGCCAGCAGCTTCGATACAGGGGTTGAGCAGTTCTTC; CDR3aa: CASSFDTGVEQFF
v_gene: TRBV28; j_gene: TRBJ1-1; d_gene: -; abundance: once; CDR3nt: TGTGCCAGCAGTTATCTGAGTAGACAGACGAACACTGAAGCTTTCTTT; CDR3aa: CASSYLSRQTNTEAFF
v_gene: TRBV7-9; j_gene: TRBJ1-3; d_gene: -; abundance: -; CDR3nt: TGTGCCAGCAGCCCCCGACAGAGTACTGGAAACACCATATATTTT; CDR3aa: CASSPRQSTGNTIYF
v_gene: TRBV11-2; j_gene: TRBJ2-1; d_gene: -; abundance: -; CDR3nt: TGTGCCAGCAGCGTACTAGGAAGATATTACAATGAGCAGTTCTTC; CDR3aa: CASSVLGRYYNEQFF
v_gene: TRBV4-1; j_gene: TRBJ1-5; d_gene: TRBD1; abundance: -; CDR3nt: TGCGCCAGCAGCCAAGATCCCAGGGGGCGACAGCCCCAGCATTTT; CDR3aa: CASSQDPRGRQPQHF
v_gene: TRBV6-1; j_gene: TRBJ1-1; d_gene: -; abundance: few; CDR3nt: TGTGCCAGCAGACAAACAACAGTGAACACTGAAGCTTTCTTT; CDR3aa: CASRQTTVNTEAFF
v_gene: TRBV28; j_gene: TRBJ2-7; d_gene: TRBD1; abundance: -; CDR3nt: TGTGCCAGCAGAGGACAGGGGGCTCTCGAGCAGTACTTC; CDR3aa: CASRGQGALEQYF
v_gene: TRBV14; j_gene: TRBJ2-1; d_gene: TRBD2; abundance: once; CDR3nt: TGTGCCAGCAGCCAATTTCTTCTAGCGGCCACTTACAATGAGCAGTTCTTC; CDR3aa: CASSQFLLAATYNEQFF
v_gene: TRBV2; j_gene: TRBJ1-2; d_gene: TRBD1; abundance: once; CDR3nt: TGTGCCAGCAGTGTTGTGGGACAGGGGTCCCTTGGCTACACCTTC; CDR3aa: CASSVVGQGSLGYTF
v_gene: TRBV28; j_gene: TRBJ1-5; d_gene: TRBD1; abundance: -; CDR3nt: TGTGCCAGCAGTCCGACAGGGCTAGGTGATCAGCCCCAGCATTTT; CDR3aa: CASSPTGLGDQPQHF
v_gene: TRBV30; j_gene: TRBJ2-3; d_gene: TRBD1; abundance: -; CDR3nt: TGTGCCTGGGCGCCCCCGGACAGGTACCCCACAGATACGCAGTATTTT; CDR3aa: CAWAPPDRYPTDTQYF
v_gene: TRBV5-4; j_gene: TRBJ2-7; d_gene: TRBD1; abundance: -; CDR3nt: TGTGCCAGCAGCTTGGGGGACAGGGGGCTTAACGAGCAGTACTTC; CDR3aa: CASSLGDRGLNEQYF
v_gene: TRBV18; j_gene: TRBJ1-5; d_gene: TRBD1; abundance: once; CDR3nt: TGTGCCAGCTCACCCCCGGGGGGCAGGGGGCGCGTCCATCAGCCCCAGCATTTT; CDR3aa: CASSPPGGRGRVHQPQHF
v_gene: TRBV9; j_gene: TRBJ1-2; d_gene: -; abundance: -; CDR3nt: TGTGCCAGCAGCGGGAATGGAGAGTATGGCTACACCTTC; CDR3aa: CASSGNGEYGYTF
v_gene: TRBV10-3; j_gene: TRBJ1-1; d_gene: TRBD1; abundance: -; CDR3nt: TGTGCCATCAGTGCAGGGGACAGGGCGAACACTGAAGCTTTCTTT; CDR3aa: CAISAGDRANTEAFF
v_gene: TRBV28; j_gene: TRBJ1-5; d_gene: TRBD1; abundance: -; CDR3nt: TGTGCCAGCAGTCAGCCCCCGGGACAGGGAAGGTTCCCTGACAATCAGCCCCAGCATTTT; CDR3aa: CASSQPPGQGRFPDNQPQHF
v_gene: TRBV15; j_gene: TRBJ2-1; d_gene: -; abundance: -; CDR3nt: TGTGCCACCAGCAGAGACAGGGCCACCTACAATGAGCAGTTCTTC; CDR3aa: CATSRDRATYNEQFF
v_gene: TRBV5-1; j_gene: TRBJ1-1; d_gene: -; abundance: -; CDR3nt: TGCGCCAGCAGCTTGGCCGGGGGAGGCACTGAAGCTTTCTTT; CDR3aa: CASSLAGGGTEAFF
v_gene: TRBV30; j_gene: TRBJ1-1; d_gene: -; abundance: -; CDR3nt: TGTGCCTGGGGACAGACCAACACTGAAGCTTTCTTT; CDR3aa: CAWGQTNTEAFF
v_gene: TRBV7-2; j_gene: TRBJ2-7; d_gene: TRBD1; abundance: -; CDR3nt: TGTGCCAGCAGCTTAGTGGGACAGGGGGCATTCGAGCAGTACTTC; CDR3aa: CASSLVGQGAFEQYF
v_gene: TRBV4-2; j_gene: TRBJ2-2; d_gene: TRBD2; abundance: -; CDR3nt: TGTGCCAGCGACGATAGTCCCGGGACTAGGGGCGGGGAGCTGTTTTTT; CDR3aa: CASDDSPGTRGGELFF
v_gene: TRBV7-2; j_gene: TRBJ2-1; d_gene: TRBD2; abundance: -; CDR3nt: TGTGCCAGCAGCTTAGGCCCGACTAGCGGGGGGGCAGCTAAGCAGTTCTTC; CDR3aa: CASSLGPTSGGAAKQFF
v_gene: TRBV6-1; j_gene: TRBJ1-4; d_gene: TRBD1; abundance: few; CDR3nt: TGTGCCAGCAGTGAGGCCACAGGACGCAGGGGGAAACTGTTTTTT; CDR3aa: CASSEATGRRGKLFF
v_gene: TRBV27; j_gene: TRBJ2-7; d_gene: -; abundance: -; CDR3nt: TGTGCCAGCAGTTTATCGAGAGACAGTTTCCACGAGCAGTACTTC; CDR3aa: CASSLSRDSFHEQYF
v_gene: TRBV6-6; j_gene: TRBJ1-1; d_gene: TRBD1; abundance: few; CDR3nt: TGTGCCAGCAGTTACTCGACCGGGACAGGGAATACTGAAGCTTTCTTT; CDR3aa: CASSYSTGTGNTEAFF
v_gene: TRBV5-1; j_gene: TRBJ2-3; d_gene: TRBD2; abundance: -; CDR3nt: TGCGCCAGCAGCTTGAGTGCGGGGGTAGGCACAGATACGCAGTATTTT; CDR3aa: CASSLSAGVGTDTQYF
v_gene: TRBV11-1; j_gene: TRBJ2-1; d_gene: TRBD2; abundance: -; CDR3nt: TGTGCCAGCAGCTTACGGGTAGCGGGAGGTCGCGGTGAGCAGTTCTTC; CDR3aa: CASSLRVAGGRGEQFF
v_gene: TRBV5-1; j_gene: TRBJ2-3; d_gene: TRBD2; abundance: -; CDR3nt: TGCGCCAGCAGCCCTGGGGCGGGGGGCCGGGTCACAGATACGCAGTATTTT; CDR3aa: CASSPGAGGRVTDTQYF
v_gene: TRBV27; j_gene: TRBJ2-2; d_gene: TRBD2; abundance: -; CDR3nt: TGTGCCAGCAGTCCGGCGGGAGGGCCGTACACCGGGGAGCTGTTTTTT; CDR3aa: CASSPAGGPYTGELFF
v_gene: TRBV2; j_gene: TRBJ1-2; d_gene: TRBD1; abundance: few; CDR3nt: TGTGCCACCTCATCTACAGGGGATGGCTACACCTTC; CDR3aa: CATSSTGDGYTF
v_gene: TRBV5-1; j_gene: TRBJ2-7; d_gene: TRBD2; abundance: -; CDR3nt: TGCGCCAGCAGCTTGGCCGGTTTTAGCGGGACCTACGAGCAGTACTTC; CDR3aa: CASSLAGFSGTYEQYF
v_gene: TRBV19; j_gene: TRBJ1-5; d_gene: -; abundance: -; CDR3nt: TGTGCCAGTAGTATCGGGGGGGGGCATCAGCCCCAGCATTTT; CDR3aa: CASSIGGGHQPQHF
v_gene: TRBV5-6; j_gene: TRBJ1-2; d_gene: -; abundance: -; CDR3nt: TGTGCCAGCAGCTTCTCGGGGGACTCGAGCGGCTACACCTTC; CDR3aa: CASSFSGDSSGYTF
v_gene: TRBV27; j_gene: TRBJ2-7; d_gene: TRBD2; abundance: -; CDR3nt: TGTGCCAGCAGCTTGGTCCGGGACTACCCACGGGACGAGCAGTACTTC; CDR3aa: CASSLVRDYPRDEQYF
v_gene: TRBV7-2; j_gene: TRBJ2-7; d_gene: TRBD1; abundance: -; CDR3nt: TGTGCCAGCAGCTCCGACAGGGGGGGAACCTACGAGCAGTACTTC; CDR3aa: CASSSDRGGTYEQYF
v_gene: TRBV11-2; j_gene: TRBJ2-2; d_gene: -; abundance: -; CDR3nt: TGTGCCAGCAGCTTAGAGGGTGCGGCTGGGGAGCTGTTTTTT; CDR3aa: CASSLEGAAGELFF
v_gene: TRBV5-6; j_gene: TRBJ2-7; d_gene: -; abundance: -; CDR3nt: TGTGCCAGCAGCTTGGGCGGAAGAAAGGAGCAGTACTTC; CDR3aa: CASSLGGRKEQYF